This TCR beta chain came from a study of T cells in Graves' hyperthyroidism and ophthalmopathy. The CDR3 is 13 residues long. Trimming shortened V by 6 bases and J by 1 base, and 10 bases separated the two germline ends. The germline gives CDR1 SGHRS, CDR2 YFSETQ. There are many counts of this clonotype. RNA transcripts provided the source from which TCR beta CDR3 regions were amplified. RT-PCR in the first round (using the HTBI primer set) targeted the TCR CDR3. TCRdb independently ran MiXCR on the multiplex PCR reads; one entry per CDR3 protein. Counted here are hundreds of thousands of distinct CDR3 sequences, about a sixth occurring once; the ten biggest clones make up less than 3.5%.

The chain combines TRBV5-1 with TRBJ1-1; no firm D call. This receptor was taken from a woman aged 40 to 50 with Graves' ophthalmopathy. Material: blood. The CDR3 sequence is CASTPMGNTEAFF. The CDR3 bases are TGCGCCAGCACCCCGATGGGGAACACTGAAGCTTTCTTT.